The clone carrying this T cell receptor (beta chain) turned up a few times. TCRdb processed the RT-PCR reads anew with MiXCR; each CDR3 protein has one entry. Of almost 700,000 distinct CDR3 sequences in the sample, 13% to 15% were seen once. CDR3 length: 16 amino acids. Germline V CDR1 and CDR2: SGHRS, YFSETQ. Unmatched junction bases numbered 7, after V lost 4 bases and J lost 0 bases. The chain links TRBV5-1 to TRBJ2-3, with 8 nucleotides matching TRBD2. The sample consisted of memory CD4+ T cells from blood. The receptor's source is a female donor in good health, serving as a healthy control. For the CDR3, the DNA is TGCGCCAGCAGCCCGGGGGGGGGGCGCAGCACAGATACGCAGTATTTT. Residues: CASSPGGGRSTDTQYF. Looking up the rest from reference TRBV5-1 and TRBJ2-3 gives the full variable domain: KAGVTQTPRYLIKTRGQQVTLSCSPISGHRSVSWYQQTPGQGLQFLFEYFSETQRNKGNFPGRFSGRQFSNSRSEMNVSTLELGDSALYLCASSPGGGRSTDTQYFGPGTRLTVL.